The source of this TCR beta chain is a study of shared clonotypes between healthy human individuals. For the study at large: Per-donor plates numbered three CD4 naive, three CD4 memory, two CD8 naive and one CD8 memory. Whole-study results and caveats: The genetic and exposure-history diversity represented was limited by few donors.

Concerning this clone itself: Its target is unknown.

CDR1 is SGHRS and CDR2 is YFSETQ in the germline V gene. Germline trimming cut 2 bases from V and 4 bases from J; bases unmatched to any gene: 6. This CDR3 has 17 amino acids. Using immunoSEQ multiplex PCR, the repertoire was profiled, and TCRdb retains in-frame clones only, with some absent. Among about 2.4 million clones listed, 93% were seen once. The specimen was naive CD4+ T cells from PBMCs. Sample subset: CD45RA+ positively selected. This sequence was found in a young man in good health. Some clones in this sample may be carry-over from other donors' samples. The chain has TRBV5-1 and TRBJ2-1; 13 bases line up with TRBD2. The CDR3 reads CASSFGSGLAGYNEQFF. The CDR3 coding sequence is TGCGCCAGCAGCTTTGGTTCGGGACTAGCGGGGTACAATGAGCAGTTCTTC.